This entry lists 4 T cell receptor beta chains sequenced from one sample in a study of regulatory T cells in long-lasting Graves disease (dated by TCRdb to about 2021). Receptor libraries were prepared by multiplex PCR. The run used an Illumina HiSeq 4000. To build TCR beta libraries, CDR3 regions were amplified by Arm-PCR using iRepertoire HTBI primers. Using fastp trimming at Q25 and MiXCR clonotype assembly, TCRdb reanalyzed the public sequencing data and kept in-frame beta chains. Under each unique CDR3 protein, matching rows form one entry showing the most common genes and DNA. The sample includes over 200,000 distinct CDR3 sequences, with around 18% observed a single time. Jointly, the top ten make up 14% of the sample. Interpreted using the paper, the time point label stands for: newly diagnosed GD, antithyroid drugs for less than 3 months. For both TCR sequencing and RNA sequencing, RNA was extracted from PBMCs using TRIzol.

The same specimen was also included in a second study, on T cells in Graves' hyperthyroidism and ophthalmopathy.

The specimen was peripheral blood mononuclear cells (PBMCs), collected at new diagnosis, from a patient treated with antithyroid drugs. The receptors originated from a woman in her 30s with Graves disease. Donor details come from another sample of the same person, matched by shared clones.

This clonotype was counted at least ten times. The chain carries TRBV7-2 and TRBJ2-7, with D possibly matching TRBD1 (8 bases). This CDR3 comprises 14 residues. Germline lookup yields CDR1 SGHTA and CDR2 FQGNSA. V gave up 3 bases and J gave up 6 bases, with 15 bases separating them. The DNA of the CDR3 is TGTGCCAGCAGCTTTGGACAGGGCGGGAGCGAGCAGTACTTC. This codes for CASSFGQGGSEQYF.

This chain joins TRBV27 and TRBJ2-7; 8 bases are shared with TRBD2. From germline, CDR1 is MNHEY and CDR2 SMNVEV (reference sequence). The CDR3 extends over 12 amino acids. V was clipped by 6 bases and J by 7 bases; unmatched bases: 5. CDR3 region: CASRRGGREQYF. The CDR3 bases are TGTGCCAGCAGACGGGGGGGCCGGGAGCAGTACTTC.

This chain joins TRBV27 and TRBJ2-7, with D possibly being TRBD1 (6 bases). The CDR3 consists of 14 residues. Per the germline V gene, CDR1 is MNHEY and CDR2 is SMNVEV (reference sequence). The germline V and J ends were trimmed by 5 bases and 5 bases, with 16 bases remaining between them. The chain's CDR3 is CASSELTGRDEQYF. The DNA of the CDR3 is TGTGCCAGCAGTGAATTGACAGGAAGGGACGAGCAGTACTTC.

The chain joins TRBV6-2 or TRBV6-3 to TRBJ1-1; D may be TRBD1 (5 bases). Germline V CDR1 and CDR2: MNHEY, SVGEGT. The ends were cut back, 2 bases at V and 3 bases at J, with 10 bases in the middle. The CDR3 extends over 14 amino acids. Here the CDR3 DNA reads TGTGCCAGCAGTTACGTGGCAGGGTACACTGAAGCTTTCTTT. Translating gives CASSYVAGYTEAFF.